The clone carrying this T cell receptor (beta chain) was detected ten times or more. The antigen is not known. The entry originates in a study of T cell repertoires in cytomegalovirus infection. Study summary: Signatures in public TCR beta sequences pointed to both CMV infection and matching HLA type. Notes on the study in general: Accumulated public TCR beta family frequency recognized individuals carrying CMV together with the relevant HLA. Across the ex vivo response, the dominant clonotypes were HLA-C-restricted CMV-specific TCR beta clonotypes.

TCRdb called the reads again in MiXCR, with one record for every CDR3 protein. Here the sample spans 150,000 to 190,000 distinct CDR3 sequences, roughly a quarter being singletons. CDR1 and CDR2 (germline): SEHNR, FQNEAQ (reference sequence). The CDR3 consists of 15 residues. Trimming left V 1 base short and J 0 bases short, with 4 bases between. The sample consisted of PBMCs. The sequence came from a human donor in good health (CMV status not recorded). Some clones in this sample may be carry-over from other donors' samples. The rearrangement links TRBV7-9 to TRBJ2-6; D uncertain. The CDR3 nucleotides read TGTGCCAGCAGCTTAGACGGCTCTGGGGCCAACGTCCTGACTTTC. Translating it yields CASSLDGSGANVLTF.